A selection of T cell receptor beta chains follows, all from one sample in a study of cytomegalovirus exposure and HLA in healthy donors. Sequencing was performed with immunoSEQ multiplex PCR; in TCRdb, only in-frame clones are kept and a portion is missing. The sample has 71,000 or so clones, 94% seen once. Source material: PBMCs. The source of these receptors is a young woman in good health and CMV-seronegative. CDR3s include the opening cysteine and the closing phenylalanine or tryptophan. The order of the fields is clone size, J gene, V gene, D gene, CDR3 protein, CDR3 DNA. A D gene is named only where the DNA matches it firmly. Size tells how often a clone was seen (once, few, many) or the class of an expanded clone, and some rows leave it out.

>-|TRBJ2-1|TRBV5-4|TRBD2
CASSLYSGSLGNEQFF
TGTGCCAGCAGCCTGTATAGCGGGAGTTTAGGCAATGAGCAGTTCTTC
>-|TRBJ2-7|TRBV28|-
CASSLRGYEQYF
TGTGCCAGCAGTCTTAGGGGTTACGAGCAGTACTTC
>-|TRBJ2-1|TRBV5-1|TRBD1
CASSYAGTDSYNEQFF
TGCGCCAGCAGCTATGCCGGGACAGATTCCTACAATGAGCAGTTCTTC
>-|TRBJ1-5|TRBV30|-
CAWSPMEGPQHF
TGTGCCTGGAGCCCAATGGAGGGGCCCCAGCATTTT
>once|TRBJ2-2|TRBV4-1|TRBD2
CASSNLGLAGGPVDTGELFF
TGCGCCAGCAGCAACCTGGGACTAGCGGGAGGGCCTGTTGACACCGGGGAGCTGTTTTTT
>-|TRBJ1-1|TRBV11-1|TRBD1
CASSRTGNTEAFF
TGTGCCAGCAGCCGGACAGGGAACACTGAAGCTTTCTTT
>-|TRBJ1-2|TRBV2|TRBD1
CASSTIGQASYGYTF
TGTGCCAGCAGCACAATCGGACAGGCGTCTTATGGCTACACCTTC
>-|TRBJ2-7|TRBV27|TRBD2
CASSSVSGFYEQYF
TGTGCCAGCAGTTCGGTTAGCGGGTTCTACGAGCAGTACTTC
>-|TRBJ2-1|TRBV11-2|-
CASSLGTSNEQFF
TGTGCCAGCAGCTTAGGGACAAGTAATGAGCAGTTCTTC
>few|TRBJ2-7|TRBV4-2|-
CASSHTSSYEQYF
TGTGCCAGCAGCCATACGAGCTCCTACGAGCAGTACTTC
>few|TRBJ2-3|TRBV6-4|TRBD2
CASSDTGTSGTDTQYF
TGTGCCAGCAGTGACACCGGGACTAGCGGGACAGATACGCAGTATTTT
>-|TRBJ2-2|TRBV5-4|-
CASSLGSIRTGELFF
TGTGCCAGCAGCTTGGGCTCCATCCGGACCGGGGAGCTGTTTTTT
>-|TRBJ2-7|TRBV7-9|-
CASSPRESYEQYF
TGTGCCAGCAGTCCTAGGGAGTCCTACGAGCAGTACTTC
>-|TRBJ2-1|TRBV9|TRBD2
CASSVGLAGGPGNEQFF
TGTGCCAGCAGCGTAGGACTAGCGGGGGGGCCTGGGAATGAGCAGTTCTTC
>-|TRBJ2-2|TRBV9|-
CASSVGTGFGTGELFF
TGTGCCAGCAGCGTAGGCACTGGCTTCGGGACCGGGGAGCTGTTTTTT
>-|TRBJ2-3|TRBV7-3|TRBD2
CASSPGLAGGAFSTDTQYF
TGTGCCAGCAGCCCAGGACTAGCGGGAGGGGCTTTTAGCACAGATACGCAGTATTTT
>-|TRBJ2-1|TRBV5-1|TRBD2
CASSDGTSGHNEQFF
TGCGCCAGCAGCGACGGGACTAGCGGCCATAATGAGCAGTTCTTC
>-|TRBJ1-5|TRBV4-1|TRBD1
CASSQHPGTGGFQPQHF
TGCGCCAGCAGCCAACACCCCGGGACAGGGGGCTTTCAGCCCCAGCATTTT
>-|TRBJ1-1|TRBV7-6|TRBD1
CASSLVPQGAEAFF
TGTGCCAGCAGCTTAGTCCCCCAGGGGGCTGAAGCTTTCTTT
>-|TRBJ1-5|TRBV27|-
CASRPGTTHSNQPQHF
TGTGCCAGCAGACCCGGGACAACCCATAGCAATCAGCCCCAGCATTTT
>-|TRBJ1-2|TRBV6-1|-
CASSEVEIGGYGYTF
TGTGCCAGCAGTGAAGTCGAGATAGGGGGTTATGGCTACACCTTC
>-|TRBJ2-6|TRBV2|TRBD1
CASSKDRAGANVLTF
TGTGCCAGCAGTAAAGACAGGGCTGGGGCCAACGTCCTGACTTTC
>-|TRBJ2-7|TRBV14|-
CASSLTGLEQYF
TGTGCCAGCAGCCTCACAGGGCTGGAGCAGTACTTC
>-|TRBJ1-1|TRBV19|-
CASSTNRLSANTEAFF
TGTGCCAGTAGTACCAACAGGCTTTCCGCGAACACTGAAGCTTTCTTT
>-|TRBJ2-1|TRBV12-2|-
CASRLAGRERAYNEQFF
TGTGCAAGTCGCTTAGCGGGTCGGGAGAGGGCCTACAATGAGCAGTTCTTC
>-|TRBJ2-7|TRBV2|-
CASSEAAPHEQYF
TGTGCCAGCAGTGAAGCGGCCCCTCACGAGCAGTACTTC
>-|TRBJ2-3|TRBV6-6|TRBD2
CASRRLAGGDTQYF
TGTGCCAGCAGGCGTTTAGCGGGGGGAGATACGCAGTATTTT
>-|TRBJ1-2|TRBV14|-
CASRGGEAGYTF
TGTGCCAGCAGGGGAGGGGAGGCTGGCTACACCTTC
>-|TRBJ2-1|TRBV27|TRBD2
CASGKTSGRAGEQFF
TGTGCCAGCGGTAAGACTAGCGGGAGGGCCGGGGAGCAGTTCTTC
>-|TRBJ2-2|TRBV6-1|-
CASSDDSDHTGELFF
TGTGCCAGCAGTGACGACAGTGATCACACCGGGGAGCTGTTTTTT
>-|TRBJ1-4|TRBV6-6|TRBD1
CASSSGTGSEKLFF
TGTGCCAGCAGCTCCGGGACAGGGTCTGAAAAACTGTTTTTT
>-|TRBJ1-1|TRBV7-9|-
CASSPTTGWGEAFF
TGTGCCAGCAGCCCAACGACAGGCTGGGGTGAAGCTTTCTTT
>-|TRBJ1-5|TRBV5-1|TRBD1
CASSPGTGDQPQHF
TGCGCCAGCAGCCCCGGGACAGGGGATCAGCCCCAGCATTTT
>-|TRBJ1-6|TRBV10-2|TRBD1
CASRDRLNSPLHF
TGCGCCAGCAGGGACAGGCTCAATTCACCCCTCCACTTT
>once|TRBJ1-2|TRBV6-5|-
CASRNTGLGYTF
TGTGCCAGCAGGAACACAGGGCTCGGCTACACCTTC
>-|TRBJ2-1|TRBV27|TRBD2
CASSLSSLLAGGYNEQFF
TGTGCCAGCAGTTTATCGTCCCTACTAGCGGGGGGCTACAATGAGCAGTTCTTC
>-|TRBJ2-5|TRBV5-1|-
CASRRVGGQETQYF
TGCGCCAGCCGCCGGGTGGGGGGCCAAGAGACCCAGTACTTC
>-|TRBJ2-2|TRBV6-1|-
CASSEIGGPLGLFF
TGTGCCAGCAGTGAAATTGGCGGGCCTTTAGGGCTGTTTTTT
>-|TRBJ1-5|TRBV7-2|TRBD1
CASSLGAGGYQPQHF
TGTGCCAGCAGCTTAGGGGCAGGGGGCTACCAGCCCCAGCATTTT
>-|TRBJ1-6|TRBV7-2|TRBD1
CASSLGGTGVPNSPLHF
TGTGCCAGCAGCTTAGGAGGTACAGGGGTTCCAAATTCACCCCTCCACTTT